Each of the 31 T cell receptor beta chains below was sequenced from the same sample in a study of blood T cell repertoires in COVID-19. The assay was immunoSEQ multiplex PCR, and TCRdb's table has in-frame clones only and misses some. The data hold roughly 60,000 clones, with approximately 83% observed a single time. The specimen was peripheral blood. Receptors were obtained from a man aged 25 to 40 with COVID-19, enrolled during active disease.

The CDR3 nucleotides are TGTGCCAGCAGCGGGGACAGGGACGACGAGCAGTACTTC. Protein sequence: CASSGDRDDEQYF. J is TRBJ2-7 and V is TRBV9; 9 bases map to TRBD1. Per germline, CDR1 SGDLS and CDR2 YYNGEE. V dropped 3 bases and J dropped 5; count of bases not matched to a gene: 3. The CDR3 loop spans 13 amino acids.

The chain recombines TRBV7-2 with TRBJ2-5, with D perhaps TRBD2 (6 bases). CDR1 SGHTA and CDR2 FQGNSA come from the germline V gene. Trimming stripped 4 bases from V and 4 bases from J, with 16 bases between. CDR3 length: 15 residues. The CDR3 nucleotides read TGTGCCAGCAGCTCTCACTGGAGGGGCGGAGAGACCCAGTACTTC. Encoded protein: CASSSHWRGGETQYF.

This clone has only a few counts. The CDR3 reads CSVEWPSTLTDTQYF. The DNA of the CDR3 is TGCAGCGTTGAATGGCCCTCGACACTCACAGATACGCAGTATTTT. The genes are TRBV29-1 and TRBJ2-3; D is ambiguous. The V end was cut by 2 bases, the J end by 2 bases, with 14 bases between. The V gene's germline CDR1 is SQVTM and CDR2 ANQGSEA. The CDR3 contains 15 residues.

The chain recombines TRBV18 with TRBJ1-1; D ambiguous. The CDR3 extends over 15 amino acids. V dropped 3 bases and J dropped 1 base, with 12 bases sitting between them. CDR1 is KGHSH, CDR2 LQKENI, per germline. CDR3 DNA sequence: TGTGCCAGCTCACCGGGGAGCCGACAGAACACTGAAGCTTTCTTT. This sequence encodes CASSPGSRQNTEAFF. Based on the CDR3 plus reference TRBV18 and TRBJ1-1, the full variable domain is NAGVMQNPRHLVRRRGQEARLRCSPMKGHSHVYWYRQLPEEGLKFMVYLQKENIIDESGMPKERFSAEFPKEGPSILRIQQVVRGDSAAYFCASSPGSRQNTEAFFGQGTRLTVV.

This sequence joins TRBV19 and TRBJ2-4, with 7 bases aligning to TRBD1. Germline CDR1 and CDR2: LNHDA and SQIVND (reference sequence). V lost 6 bases to trimming and J lost 0 bases; unmatched junction nucleotides: 8. The CDR3 extends over 16 amino acids. The CDR3 DNA is TGTGCCAGTAGCACGACAGGGCTCCCAGCCAAAAACATTCAGTACTTC. Its translation: CASSTTGLPAKNIQYF. Filled out from reference TRBV19 and TRBJ2-4, the complete variable domain reads DGGITQSPKYLFRKEGQNVTLSCEQNLNHDAMYWYRQDPGQGLRLIYYSQIVNDFQKGDIAEGYSVSREKKESFPLTVTSAQKNPTAFYLCASSTTGLPAKNIQYFGAGTRLSVL.

The rearrangement joins TRBV11-2 to TRBJ2-7; a possible D gene is TRBD1 (6 bases). The CDR3 consists of 18 residues. Germline V gives CDR1 SGHAT, CDR2 FQNNGV. Trimming took off 2 bases at V and 2 bases at J, with 22 bases between the two ends. CDR3 residues: CASSLSSWGVRGPYEQYF. The CDR3 region has the DNA TGTGCCAGCAGCTTATCATCCTGGGGAGTCAGGGGACCCTACGAGCAGTACTTC.

This rearrangement joins TRBV6-1 to TRBJ2-7, with unresolved D. Germline V gene sequence: CDR1 MNHNS, CDR2 SASEGT. The CDR3 consists of 10 residues. V lost 2 bases to trimming and J lost 9 bases, with 5 bases between them. The CDR3 here is CASSERGQYF. The DNA for the CDR3 is TGTGCCAGCAGTGAACGCGGGCAGTACTTC.

This clone was seen just once. The gene calls are TRBV6-6 and TRBJ2-5; 9 nucleotides agree with TRBD1. The germline CDR1 and CDR2 sequences are MNHNY and SVGAGI (reference sequence). This CDR3 has 12 amino acids. The J segment lost 4 bases and the V segment lost 8 bases, leaving 2 bases of the junction unmatched. The CDR3 sequence is CASDRGRETQYF. Here the CDR3 DNA reads TGTGCCAGCGACAGGGGGAGAGAGACCCAGTACTTC.

The V and J genes are TRBV25-1 and TRBJ2-1; 8 positions match TRBD1. The V and J ends lost 4 bases and 4 bases, in that order; junction bases with no gene match: 6. Germline CDR1 reads MGHDK; CDR2 reads SYGVNS. The CDR3 contains 15 residues. The CDR3 reads CASSALDREYNEQFF. The CDR3 DNA reads TGTGCCAGCAGTGCACTGGACAGGGAATACAATGAGCAGTTCTTC.

The CDR3 region has the DNA TGTGCCAGCAGTTCCTGGGCGGGTCAGCCCCAGCATTTT. Amino acid sequence: CASSSWAGQPQHF. The chain couples TRBV27 to TRBJ1-5; no firm D call. CDR1 and CDR2 (germline): MNHEY, SMNVEV (reference sequence). The V end lost 4 bases, the J end lost 6 bases, and 10 bases lay between the germline ends. CDR3 length: 13 amino acids.

The rearrangement links TRBV7-2 to TRBJ2-2; 7 bases line up with TRBD2. Germline CDR1 SGHTA, CDR2 FQGNSA. Unmatched junction bases numbered 4, after V lost 5 bases and J lost 7 bases. The CDR3 consists of 13 residues. In DNA, the CDR3 is TGTGCCAGCAGCCCTAGCGGTATCGGGGAGCTGTTTTTT. The encoded protein is CASSPSGIGELFF.

The chain employs TRBV7-2 and TRBJ2-4, with TRBD1 identical over 12 bases. The CDR3 has 17 amino acids. CDR1 SGHTA and CDR2 FQGNSA come from the germline V gene. V shed 1 base and J 2 bases; nucleotides not matched to a gene: 3. The CDR3 coding sequence is TGTGCCAGCAGCTTAGTAGGGGACAGGGGGCCCAAAAACATTCAGTACTTC. Amino acids: CASSLVGDRGPKNIQYF.

The chain is built from TRBV12-2 and TRBJ1-5; TRBD1 is taken as the D call from the table, unchecked against the DNA. TRBV12-2 is labeled a pseudogene. The CDR3 loop spans 21 amino acids. CDR3 bases: TGTGCAAGTCGCCCCCCCACGTGTCGGGACAGAAAGGATGGAAGCAATCAGCCCCAGCATTTT. Its protein is CASRPPTCRDRKDGSNQPQHF.

The chain joins TRBV5-6 to TRBJ2-7, with D possibly matching TRBD1 (5 bases). CDR3 size: 14 residues. Germline CDR1 reads SGHDT; CDR2 reads YYEEEE. V was pared by 2 bases and J by 8 bases, with 17 bases between. In nucleotides, the CDR3 is TGTGCCAGCAGCTTTCTACAAGTTGGGGCACAGCAGTACTTC. It codes for CASSFLQVGAQQYF.

This chain uses TRBV28 with TRBJ1-6; 9 bases line up with TRBD1. This CDR3 has 16 residues. The V segment lost 8 bases and the J segment 5 bases; nucleotides outside the gene matches: 10. CDR1 and CDR2 from the germline V gene are MDHEN and SYDVKM. The CDR3 region has the DNA TGTGCCAGCCTCCCACCGGGACAGGGTCATAATTCACCCCTCCACTTT. It yields the protein CASLPPGQGHNSPLHF.

This sequence joins TRBV30 and TRBJ1-1; weak D call: TRBD1 (6 bases). CDR1 is GTSNPN, CDR2 SVGIG, per germline (reference sequence). The germline V and J ends were trimmed by 0 bases and 7 bases, with 9 bases remaining between them. The CDR3 is made up of 12 amino acids. The DNA for the CDR3 is TGTGCCTGGAGTGTACAGGGCGGTGAAGCTTTCTTT. Translation: CAWSVQGGEAFF.

The chain has TRBV18 and TRBJ2-7, with D maybe TRBD2 (7 bases). The V gene lost 7 bases and the J gene lost 0 bases, with 19 bases spanning the gap. Germline V lookup: CDR1 KGHSH, CDR2 LQKENI. The CDR3 contains 16 residues. CDR3 sequence: CASFSGFRGASYEQYF. CDR3 sequence (DNA): TGTGCCAGCTTCTCAGGTTTTCGGGGGGCCTCCTACGAGCAGTACTTC.

The chain links TRBV30 to TRBJ2-1; 10 nucleotides match TRBD2. This CDR3 is built from 14 residues. Germline-derived CDR1 and CDR2 are GTSNPN and SVGIG (reference sequence). Losses at the gene ends were 5 bases for V and 3 bases for J; bases not matched to a gene: 4. CDR3 amino acids: CAWHRTSGYNEQFF. In DNA form, the CDR3 reads TGTGCCTGGCACCGGACTAGCGGCTACAATGAGCAGTTCTTC.

The chain's CDR3 is CATSRETSGSNTQYF. In DNA, the CDR3 is TGTGCCACCAGCAGAGAGACTAGCGGGAGCAATACGCAGTATTTT. The chain has TRBV15 and TRBJ2-3; 12 bases are a match to TRBD2. V lost 0 bases to trimming and J lost 7 bases; unmatched junction nucleotides: 2. Germline-derived CDR1 and CDR2 are LNHNV and YYDKDF (reference sequence). The CDR3 is 15 residues long.

The J gene is TRBJ1-1, the V gene TRBV28; 9 nucleotides match TRBD1. Trimming cost V 2 bases and J 1 base; bases outside gene matches: 8. The CDR3 consists of 17 residues. The V gene's germline CDR1 is MDHEN and CDR2 SYDVKM. CDR3 loop: CASSLLPGQGQNTEAFF. CDR3 coding DNA: TGTGCCAGCAGTTTACTCCCGGGACAGGGACAGAACACTGAAGCTTTCTTT.

CDR3: CASSLALANNEQFF. In DNA, the CDR3 is TGTGCCAGCAGCTTAGCGCTAGCAAACAATGAGCAGTTCTTC. This chain connects TRBV7-9 to TRBJ2-1, with D possibly matching TRBD2 (5 bases). Looked up from germline, CDR1 is SEHNR and CDR2 is FQNEAQ (reference sequence). The CDR3 sequence is 14 residues long. V shed 0 bases and J shed 5 bases, with 8 bases lying between them.

J is TRBJ1-1 and V is TRBV7-8, with D unresolved. Germline CDR1 and CDR2: SGHVS and FQNEAQ. CDR3 length: 13 amino acids. V lost 5 bases and J lost 6, with 13 bases in between. In nucleotides, the CDR3 is TGTGCCAGCAGCCCCCCTAGCGGGCCTGAAGCTTTCTTT. This codes for CASSPPSGPEAFF.

The rearrangement joins TRBV24-1 to TRBJ2-7; 11 bases line up with TRBD1. After removal of 9 bases from V and 5 bases from J, the junction contained 5 bases not matched to a gene. The germline V gene has CDR1 KGHDR and CDR2 SFDVKD. The CDR3 loop spans 13 amino acids. The CDR3 DNA is TGTGCCACCGGGGACAGGGGGGGCAACGAGCAGTACTTC. Protein: CATGDRGGNEQYF.

V gene TRBV28 combines with J gene TRBJ1-5; no clear D gene. The CDR3 totals 12 residues. The V and J ends lost 7 bases and 3 bases respectively, with 7 bases between them. Germline CDR1 and CDR2: MDHEN and SYDVKM. This chain's CDR3 is CASNTNNQPQHF. In DNA, the CDR3 is TGTGCCAGCAACACAAACAATCAGCCCCAGCATTTT.

The rearrangement uses TRBV11-3 and TRBJ2-3; 11 bases agree with TRBD1. This CDR3 is built from 15 residues. V shed 4 bases and J 4 bases; nucleotides not matched to a gene: 4. Germline V CDR1 and CDR2: SGHNT, YENEEA. The CDR3 loop is CASSWTGGRSDTQYF. DNA for the CDR3: TGTGCCAGCAGCTGGACAGGGGGCAGGTCAGATACGCAGTATTTT.

The chain recombines TRBV6-6 with TRBJ2-3; no reliable D call. The CDR3 runs to 15 residues. V was pared by 2 bases and J by 0 bases, with 9 bases between. Germline CDR1 MNHNY, CDR2 SVGAGI (reference sequence). The CDR3 region is CASSYPSLSTDTQYF. DNA of the CDR3: TGTGCCAGCAGTTACCCCTCACTTAGCACAGATACGCAGTATTTT.

This clone was counted a single time. The CDR3 reads CASSPLSSGNTIYF. CDR3 in DNA: TGTGCCAGCAGTCCCCTGAGCTCTGGAAACACCATATATTTT. The V gene is TRBV6-5, the J gene TRBJ1-3, with D unresolved. Per germline, CDR1 MNHEY and CDR2 SVGAGI. The CDR3 consists of 14 residues. The V gene lost 5 bases and the J gene lost 0 bases, with 8 bases spanning the gap.

This clone was picked up a small number of times. The chain combines TRBV29-1 with TRBJ2-1, with 9 bases fitting TRBD2. V lost 4 bases and J lost 5; bases outside the gene matches: 3. The germline gives CDR1 SQVTM, CDR2 ANQGSEA. The CDR3 has 13 amino acids. DNA for the CDR3: TGCAGCGTTGGGACTAGCGTGAACAATGAGCAGTTCTTC. This codes for CSVGTSVNNEQFF.

As DNA, the CDR3 is TGTGCCAGCAGCCCTACAGGGTCAGAGACCCAGTACTTC. Translation gives CASSPTGSETQYF. The chain is built from TRBV7-2 and TRBJ2-5; possibly TRBD1 for D (6 bases). CDR3 length: 13 residues. V was cut by 5 bases and J by 4 bases, with 11 bases left in between. Germline values: CDR1 SGHTA, CDR2 FQGNSA.

The V and J genes are TRBV7-2 and TRBJ1-5; TRBD1 might be the D (5 bases). The CDR3 is 13 residues long. V was trimmed by 3 bases and J by 16 bases, leaving 19 bases between them. Germline V gene data show CDR1 as SGHTA and CDR2 as FQGNSA. CDR3 sequence (DNA): TGTGCCAGCAGCTTTGGGCAACAGGAGACCATTCATTTT. It encodes CASSFGQQETIHF.

This sequence joins TRBV4-1 and TRBJ1-2; 9 positions agree with TRBD1. V trimming: 2 bases; J trimming: 5 bases; junction bases outside the gene matches: 6. The V gene's germline CDR1 is MGHRA and CDR2 YSYEKL. The CDR3 sequence is 15 residues long. This chain's CDR3 is CASSQFPGQGYGYTF. The CDR3 coding sequence is TGCGCCAGCAGCCAATTCCCGGGACAGGGATATGGCTACACCTTC.